This paragraph covers one TCR beta chain sequence. These data belong to a study of blood T cell repertoires in COVID-19. The CDR3 totals 14 residues. In germline, CDR1 is MNHNY, CDR2 SVGAGI (reference sequence). Trimming removed 5 bases from V and 7 bases from J; junction bases left unmatched: 4. Clones were read by immunoSEQ multiplex PCR, and TCRdb kept only the in-frame ones, dropping some. The sample has roughly 100,000 clones, approximately 80% seen once. The chain carries TRBV6-6 and TRBJ1-6, with 8 bases that match TRBD1. The source of this sequence is a woman aged 60-75 years with acute or convalescent COVID-19. What was sequenced was peripheral blood. The CDR3 sequence is CASSPTGDNSPLHF. Here the CDR3 DNA reads TGTGCCAGCAGTCCGACAGGGGACAATTCACCCCTCCACTTT.